This T cell receptor beta chain was recorded in a study of cytomegalovirus exposure and HLA in healthy donors. General study points: Analysis was carried out at a later point, and it linked a missense DCLRE1C variant to TCR beta V- and J-gene trimming. Later analysis placed DRB1 highest and HLA-C lowest in TCR association rates, which differed by HLA locus. Rarity held for most TCR sequences, but there were some public TCRs that occurred in many donors.

The CDR3 extends over 14 amino acids. CDR1 MDHEN and CDR2 SYDVKM come from the germline V gene. V gave up 5 bases and J gave up 5 bases, with 13 bases separating them. A multiplex PCR was run with 60 Vbeta primers and 13 Jbeta primers. The method was immunoSEQ multiplex PCR; TCRdb's version includes in-frame clones alone and lacks a portion of them. The repertoire holds 70,000 to 85,000 clones, with approximately 69% as singletons. Turning to this clone: Its specificity is unknown.

The chain employs TRBV28 and TRBJ2-1; D may be TRBD1 (6 bases). The sequencing sample was made of PBMCs. This clonotype was obtained from a man between 35 and 55 years old in good health and CMV-seropositive. CDR3 loop: CASSPSDSNNEQFF. DNA for the CDR3: TGTGCCAGCAGTCCCTCGGACAGCAACAATGAGCAGTTCTTC.